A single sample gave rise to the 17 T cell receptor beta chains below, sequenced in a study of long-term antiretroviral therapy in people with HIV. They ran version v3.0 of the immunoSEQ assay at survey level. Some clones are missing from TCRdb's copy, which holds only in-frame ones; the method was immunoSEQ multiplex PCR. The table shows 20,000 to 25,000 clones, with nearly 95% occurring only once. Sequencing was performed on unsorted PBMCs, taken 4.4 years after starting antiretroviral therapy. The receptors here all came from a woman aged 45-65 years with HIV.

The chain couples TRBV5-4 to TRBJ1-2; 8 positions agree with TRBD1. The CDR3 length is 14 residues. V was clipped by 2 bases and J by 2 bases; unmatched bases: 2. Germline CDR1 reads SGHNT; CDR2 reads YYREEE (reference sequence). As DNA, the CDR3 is TGTGCCAGCAGCTTTTGGACAGGGAACTATGGCTACACCTTC. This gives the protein CASSFWTGNYGYTF.

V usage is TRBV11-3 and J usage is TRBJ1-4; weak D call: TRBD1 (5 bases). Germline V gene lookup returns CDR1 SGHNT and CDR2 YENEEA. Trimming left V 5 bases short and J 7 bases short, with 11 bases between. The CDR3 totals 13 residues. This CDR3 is CASSLRVGEKLFF. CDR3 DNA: TGTGCCAGCAGCCTCAGGGTGGGTGAAAAACTGTTTTTT.

The CDR3 is CASSLVGGRGTEAFF. The CDR3 DNA follows: TGTGCCAGCAGCTTAGTCGGGGGGCGCGGGACTGAAGCTTTCTTT. The chain employs TRBV13 and TRBJ1-1; perhaps TRBD1 as D (6 bases). The germline CDR1 and CDR2 sequences are PRHDT and FYEKMQ (reference sequence). This CDR3 is 15 amino acids long. V lost 1 base and J lost 5, with 14 bases in between.

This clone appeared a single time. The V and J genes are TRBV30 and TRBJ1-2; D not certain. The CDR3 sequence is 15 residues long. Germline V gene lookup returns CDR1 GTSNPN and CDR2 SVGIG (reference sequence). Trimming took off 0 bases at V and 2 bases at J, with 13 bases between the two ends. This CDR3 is CAWSVRVQGNYGYTF. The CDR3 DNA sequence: TGTGCCTGGAGTGTACGGGTCCAAGGGAACTATGGCTACACCTTC.

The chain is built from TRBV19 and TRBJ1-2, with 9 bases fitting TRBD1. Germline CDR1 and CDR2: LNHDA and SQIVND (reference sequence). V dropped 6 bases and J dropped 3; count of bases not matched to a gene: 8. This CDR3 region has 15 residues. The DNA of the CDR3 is TGTGCCAGTAGGAATCCGGGACAGGGTTACTATGGCTACACCTTC. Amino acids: CASRNPGQGYYGYTF.

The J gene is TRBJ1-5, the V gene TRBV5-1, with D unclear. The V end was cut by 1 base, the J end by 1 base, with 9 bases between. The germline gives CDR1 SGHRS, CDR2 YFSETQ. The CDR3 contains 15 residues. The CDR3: CASSLSSDSNQPQHF. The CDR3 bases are TGCGCCAGCAGCTTGTCTTCTGACAGCAATCAGCCCCAGCATTTT.

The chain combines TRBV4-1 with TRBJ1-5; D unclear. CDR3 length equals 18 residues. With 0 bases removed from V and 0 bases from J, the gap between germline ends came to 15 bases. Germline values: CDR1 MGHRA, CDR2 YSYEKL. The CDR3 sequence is CASSQDPLTVNSNQPQHF. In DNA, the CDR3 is TGCGCCAGCAGCCAAGATCCGTTAACGGTGAATAGCAATCAGCCCCAGCATTTT.

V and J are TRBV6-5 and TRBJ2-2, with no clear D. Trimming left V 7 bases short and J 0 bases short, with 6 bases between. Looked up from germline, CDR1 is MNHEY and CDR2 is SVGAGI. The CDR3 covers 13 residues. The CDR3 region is CASKQTNTGELFF. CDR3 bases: TGTGCCAGCAAACAGACGAACACCGGGGAGCTGTTTTTT.

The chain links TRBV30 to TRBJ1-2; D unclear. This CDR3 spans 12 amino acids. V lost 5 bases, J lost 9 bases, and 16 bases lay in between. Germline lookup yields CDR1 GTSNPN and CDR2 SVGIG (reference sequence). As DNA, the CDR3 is TGTGCCTGGTGTTTTGGGGTTTCCAGCTACACCTTC. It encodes CAWCFGVSSYTF.

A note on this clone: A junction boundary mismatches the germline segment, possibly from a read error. The CDR3 spells CASSPGQGFGYTF. CDR3 DNA sequence: TGTGCTAGCAGCCCGGGACAGGGTTTTGGCTACACCTTC. The J gene is TRBJ1-2, the V gene TRBV7-7, with 9 bases lining up with TRBD1. This CDR3 is 13 amino acids long. Germline V gene data show CDR1 as SSHAT and CDR2 as FNYEAQ (reference sequence).

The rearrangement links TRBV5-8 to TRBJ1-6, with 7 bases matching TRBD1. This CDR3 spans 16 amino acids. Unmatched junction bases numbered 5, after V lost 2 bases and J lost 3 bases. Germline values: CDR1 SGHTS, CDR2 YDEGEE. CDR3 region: CASSFFRGIYNSPLHF. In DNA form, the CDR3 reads TGTGCCAGCAGCTTTTTCAGGGGGATCTATAATTCACCCCTCCACTTT.

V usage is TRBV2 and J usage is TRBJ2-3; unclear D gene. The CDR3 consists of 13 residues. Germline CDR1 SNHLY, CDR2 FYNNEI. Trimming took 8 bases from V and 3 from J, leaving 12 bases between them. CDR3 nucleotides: TGTGCCAGCCGGGTAGGAATGACAGATACGCAGTATTTT. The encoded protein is CASRVGMTDTQYF.

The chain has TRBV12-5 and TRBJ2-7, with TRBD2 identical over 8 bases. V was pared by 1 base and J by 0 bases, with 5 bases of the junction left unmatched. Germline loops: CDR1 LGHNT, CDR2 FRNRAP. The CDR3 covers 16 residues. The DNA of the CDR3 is TGTGCTAGTGGTTTGGCGGGAGCGGGGGCCTCCTACGAGCAGTACTTC. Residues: CASGLAGAGASYEQYF.

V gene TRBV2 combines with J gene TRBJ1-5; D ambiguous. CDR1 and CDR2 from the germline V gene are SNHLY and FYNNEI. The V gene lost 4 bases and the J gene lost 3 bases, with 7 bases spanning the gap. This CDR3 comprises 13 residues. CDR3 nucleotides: TGTGCCAGCAGTGGACGGACCAATCAGCCCCAGCATTTT. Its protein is CASSGRTNQPQHF.

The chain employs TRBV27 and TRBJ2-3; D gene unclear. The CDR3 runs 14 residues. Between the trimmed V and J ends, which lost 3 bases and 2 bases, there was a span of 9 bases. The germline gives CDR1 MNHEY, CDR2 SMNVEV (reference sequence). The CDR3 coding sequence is TGTGCCAGCAGTTTCCGATCCACCACAGATACGCAGTATTTT. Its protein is CASSFRSTTDTQYF.

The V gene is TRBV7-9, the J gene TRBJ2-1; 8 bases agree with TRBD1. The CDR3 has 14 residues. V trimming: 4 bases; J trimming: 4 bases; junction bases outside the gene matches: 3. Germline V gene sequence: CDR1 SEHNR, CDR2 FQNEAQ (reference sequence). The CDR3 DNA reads TGTGCCAGCAGCTGGACAGGGCTATACAATGAGCAGTTCTTC. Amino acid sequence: CASSWTGLYNEQFF.

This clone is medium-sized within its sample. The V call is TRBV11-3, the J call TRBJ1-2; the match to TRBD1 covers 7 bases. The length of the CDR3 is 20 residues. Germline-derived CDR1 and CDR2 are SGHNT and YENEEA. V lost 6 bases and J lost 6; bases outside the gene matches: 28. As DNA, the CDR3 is TGTGCCAGCAGATCGAAACCCTCACCGGGACAGATGGGTAGTGGAGATGGCTACACCTTC. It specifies CASRSKPSPGQMGSGDGYTF.